One sample yielded the 27 T cell receptor beta chains listed below, sequenced in a study of shared clonotypes between healthy human individuals. The repertoire was sequenced with immunoSEQ multiplex PCR; TCRdb's copy has only in-frame clones and lacks some. Found here are more than 400,000 clones, 90% to 96% of them singletons; the top ten hold 0.05% to 0.08%. The sample comprised naive CD4+ T cells sorted from blood. Subset described: CD45RA+ positively selected. The receptor source for this set is a woman younger than 45 in good health.

The DNA of the CDR3 is TGTGCCAGCAGCCGGGGATCGACTAATGAAAAACTGTTTTTT. It is translated as CASSRGSTNEKLFF. The chain carries TRBV6-5 and TRBJ1-4, with D unclear. V was trimmed by 6 bases and J by 2 bases, leaving 10 bases between them. The CDR3 runs to 14 residues. Germline-derived CDR1 and CDR2 are MNHEY and SVGAGI.

The chain recombines TRBV28 with TRBJ2-7; TRBD1 matches 10 bases. Germline-derived CDR1 and CDR2 are MDHEN and SYDVKM. The CDR3 contains 14 residues. V trimming: 5 bases; J trimming: 3 bases; junction bases outside the gene matches: 4. In nucleotides, the CDR3 is TGTGCCAGCAGTCCCGGGACAGGGGACTACGAGCAGTACTTC. This encodes CASSPGTGDYEQYF. Supplemented by reference TRBV28 and TRBJ2-7, the full variable domain reads DVKVTQSSRYLVKRTGEKVFLECVQDMDHENMFWYRQDPGLGLRLIYFSYDVKMKEKGDIPEGYSVSREKKERFSLILESASTNQTSMYLCASSPGTGDYEQYFGPGTRLTVT.

The chain has TRBV28 and TRBJ2-7; D is uncertain. Trimming removed 3 bases at V and 6 bases at J, with 15 bases between. Germline CDR1 and CDR2: MDHEN and SYDVKM. The CDR3 has 14 amino acids. CDR3 residues: CASSFLRKNGEQYF. Written as DNA, the CDR3 is TGTGCCAGCAGTTTTTTACGGAAAAATGGCGAGCAGTACTTC. The full variable domain, with the rest looked up from reference TRBV28 and TRBJ2-7, is DVKVTQSSRYLVKRTGEKVFLECVQDMDHENMFWYRQDPGLGLRLIYFSYDVKMKEKGDIPEGYSVSREKKERFSLILESASTNQTSMYLCASSFLRKNGEQYFGPGTRLTVT.

The J gene is TRBJ1-2, the V gene TRBV9; 8 bases are shared with TRBD1. Germline trimming cut 3 bases from V and 5 bases from J; bases unmatched to any gene: 6. Germline CDR1 reads SGDLS; CDR2 reads YYNGEE. This CDR3 contains 14 residues. CDR3 in amino acids: CASSGTGKWYGYTF. The CDR3 region has the DNA TGTGCCAGCAGCGGGACAGGGAAGTGGTATGGCTACACCTTC.

V usage is TRBV6-4 and J usage is TRBJ1-1, with a possible D match to TRBD1 (5 bases). The CDR3 runs to 13 residues. Germline V gene lookup returns CDR1 MRHNA and CDR2 SNTAGT. The V and J ends lost 3 bases and 7 bases respectively, with 12 bases between them. The CDR3 reads CASSERQGGEAFF. The DNA for the CDR3 is TGTGCCAGCAGTGAGCGGCAGGGAGGTGAAGCTTTCTTT.

The chain uses TRBV5-6 and TRBJ1-2; D remains ambiguous. Trimming took off 1 base at V and 2 bases at J, with 9 bases between the two ends. This CDR3 is 14 amino acids long. Germline lookup yields CDR1 SGHDT and CDR2 YYEEEE. The chain's CDR3 is CASSLLGQNYGYTF. Written as DNA, the CDR3 is TGTGCCAGCAGCTTGTTAGGGCAGAACTATGGCTACACCTTC.

This chain links TRBV25-1 with TRBJ2-1, with 8 bases identical to TRBD2. J lost 4 bases, V lost 0 bases, and 5 bases had no gene match. Per the germline V gene, CDR1 is MGHDK and CDR2 is SYGVNS. The CDR3 totals 16 residues. DNA of the CDR3: TGTGCCAGCAGTGAATATAGGGCGGGAGGTTACAATGAGCAGTTCTTC. It yields the protein CASSEYRAGGYNEQFF. Full variable domain (outside the CDR3, taken from reference TRBV25-1 and TRBJ2-1): EADIYQTPRYLVIGTGKKITLECSQTMGHDKMYWYQQDPGMELHLIHYSYGVNSTEKGDLSSESTVSRIRTEHFPLTLESARPSHTSQYLCASSEYRAGGYNEQFFGPGTRLTVL.

CDR3 region: CASSYGGLGVGETQYF. The DNA of the CDR3 is TGTGCCAGCAGTTACGGGGGTCTGGGAGTGGGAGAGACCCAGTACTTC. This chain uses TRBV6-6 with TRBJ2-5; possibly TRBD1 or TRBD2 for D (5 bases each). The germline V and J ends were trimmed by 2 bases and 4 bases, with 17 bases remaining between them. Germline V lookup: CDR1 MNHNY, CDR2 SVGAGI (reference sequence). This CDR3 spans 16 amino acids.

V gene TRBV10-3 combines with J gene TRBJ2-6; no firm D call. Germline CDR1 reads ENHRY; CDR2 reads SYGVKD. The CDR3 extends over 15 amino acids. V was cut by 8 bases and J by 2 bases, with 13 bases left in between. The CDR3 coding sequence is TGTGCCATCCGCAATGGGAAGACTGGGGCCAACGTCCTGACTTTC. Its protein product is CAIRNGKTGANVLTF.

Comments on this clone: Other nucleotide sequences from this sample produce the same CDR3. The V and J genes are TRBV18 and TRBJ2-7, with 9 bases identical to TRBD2. There are 15 residues in the CDR3. Germline V gene data show CDR1 as KGHSH and CDR2 as LQKENI. Trimming at V came to 6 bases and at J to 1 base, leaving 7 bases not matched to a gene. As DNA, the CDR3 is TGTGCCAGCTCTCCTAGCGGGACCGGATCCTACGAGCAGTACTTC. Protein: CASSPSGTGSYEQYF.

This chain joins TRBV18 and TRBJ2-1; TRBD2 matches 10 bases. Germline-derived CDR1 and CDR2 are KGHSH and LQKENI. The CDR3 loop spans 15 amino acids. The trim removed 6 bases at V and 8 bases at J, leaving 10 bases unmatched. The CDR3 spells CASSPKREGRYEQFF. DNA of the CDR3: TGTGCCAGCTCCCCAAAGCGGGAGGGCCGATATGAGCAGTTCTTC. Drawing the rest from reference TRBV18 and TRBJ2-1, the complete variable domain is NAGVMQNPRHLVRRRGQEARLRCSPMKGHSHVYWYRQLPEEGLKFMVYLQKENIIDESGMPKERFSAEFPKEGPSILRIQQVVRGDSAAYFCASSPKREGRYEQFFGPGTRLTVL.

This clone occurred once. Other DNA variants within this sample encode the same CDR3. The chain joins TRBV28 to TRBJ2-1; D is undetermined. Per germline, CDR1 MDHEN and CDR2 SYDVKM. This CDR3 is 11 amino acids long. V lost 5 bases and J lost 7, with 6 bases in between. This CDR3 is CASSPRNEQFF. In DNA, the CDR3 is TGTGCCAGCAGTCCCCGGAATGAGCAGTTCTTC.

This chain joins TRBV20-1 and TRBJ2-1; no clear D gene. In germline, CDR1 is DFQATT, CDR2 SNEGSKA (reference sequence). CDR3 length: 11 residues. V dropped 6 bases and J dropped 7 bases, with 10 bases sitting between them. For the CDR3, the DNA is TGCAGTGCCCGGAATGGGAATGAGCAGTTCTTC. It yields the protein CSARNGNEQFF.

The rearrangement joins TRBV13 to TRBJ2-3; unclear D gene. The CDR3 runs 14 residues. CDR1 is PRHDT, CDR2 FYEKMQ, per germline (reference sequence). V was trimmed by 5 bases and J by 2 bases, leaving 11 bases between them. The CDR3 is CASSPRWFTDTQYF. DNA for the CDR3: TGTGCCAGCAGCCCCCGTTGGTTCACAGATACGCAGTATTTT. Filled out from reference TRBV13 and TRBJ2-3, the complete variable domain reads AAGVIQSPRHLIKEKRETATLKCYPIPRHDTVYWYQQGPGQDPQFLISFYEKMQSDKGSIPDRFSAQQFSDYHSELNMSSLELGDSALYFCASSPRWFTDTQYFGPGTRLTVL.

The gene calls are TRBV7-3 and TRBJ1-1; D gene unclear. The V gene's germline CDR1 is SGHTA and CDR2 FQGTGA. The CDR3 contains 14 residues. V dropped 0 bases and J dropped 1 base, with 6 bases sitting between them. CDR3 sequence reads: CASSLTASNTEAFF. CDR3 sequence (DNA): TGTGCCAGCAGCTTAACGGCTTCGAACACTGAAGCTTTCTTT.

The chain is built from TRBV18 and TRBJ1-5, with TRBD1 as a possible D gene (5 bases). This CDR3 has 14 amino acids. Germline V gives CDR1 KGHSH, CDR2 LQKENI. V was clipped by 6 bases and J by 1 base, with 10 bases between them. For the CDR3, the DNA is TGTGCCAGCTCCCTAAGACAGAGCAATCAGCCCCAGCATTTT. It is translated as CASSLRQSNQPQHF. Full variable domain (outside the CDR3, taken from reference TRBV18 and TRBJ1-5): NAGVMQNPRHLVRRRGQEARLRCSPMKGHSHVYWYRQLPEEGLKFMVYLQKENIIDESGMPKERFSAEFPKEGPSILRIQQVVRGDSAAYFCASSLRQSNQPQHFGDGTRLSIL.

The V gene is TRBV19, the J gene TRBJ1-4, with D possibly being TRBD1 (6 bases). CDR1 and CDR2 (germline): LNHDA, SQIVND (reference sequence). V lost 3 bases and J lost 10, with 15 bases in between. CDR3 length: 14 residues. The CDR3 coding sequence is TGTGCCAGTAGTATCAGAACAGGGAAGGTAAAACTGTTTTTT. This sequence encodes CASSIRTGKVKLFF.

V and J are TRBV9 and TRBJ2-5, with TRBD2 matching 11 bases. The CDR3 runs to 15 residues. The J segment lost 3 bases and the V segment lost 4 bases, leaving 5 bases of the junction unmatched. The germline gives CDR1 SGDLS, CDR2 YYNGEE. For the CDR3, the DNA is TGTGCCAGCAGCCCCGGGACTAGCGGAGAAGAGACCCAGTACTTC. Protein product: CASSPGTSGEETQYF.

This clone was picked up one time. The chain uses TRBV10-3 and TRBJ1-6; D unresolved. This CDR3 contains 13 residues. Trimming shortened V by 0 bases and J by 9 bases, and 6 bases separated the two germline ends. Germline CDR1 ENHRY, CDR2 SYGVKD. The CDR3 is CAISESPGSPLHF. CDR3 sequence (DNA): TGTGCCATCAGTGAGTCCCCGGGTTCACCCCTCCACTTT.

The chain combines TRBV6-5 with TRBJ1-2; maybe TRBD1 (6 bases). V dropped 5 bases and J dropped 5 bases, with 6 bases sitting between them. Germline-derived CDR1 and CDR2 are MNHEY and SVGAGI. The CDR3 sequence is 11 residues long. This chain's CDR3 is CASSQGYGYTF. DNA of the CDR3: TGTGCCAGCAGTCAGGGGTATGGCTACACCTTC.

V is TRBV5-1 and J is TRBJ2-7; D is unclear. The CDR3 loop spans 13 amino acids. The V end lost 2 bases, the J end lost 5 bases, and 11 bases lay between the germline ends. CDR1 and CDR2 (germline): SGHRS, YFSETQ. In DNA form, the CDR3 reads TGCGCCAGCAGCTTCGGGCTGGGGAACGAGCAGTACTTC. It specifies CASSFGLGNEQYF.

The rearrangement joins TRBV9 to TRBJ2-7; 8 bases are shared with TRBD2. Germline V gene data show CDR1 as SGDLS and CDR2 as YYNGEE. Trimming removed 3 bases from V and 4 bases from J; junction bases left unmatched: 9. The CDR3 covers 15 residues. DNA for the CDR3: TGTGCCAGCAGCGCGGGAGGGAGGCCGTATTACGAGCAGTACTTC. Protein sequence: CASSAGGRPYYEQYF.

This clone has a single count. Additional DNA sequences in this sample encode the identical CDR3. The V and J genes are TRBV5-1 and TRBJ2-7; 7 nucleotides align to TRBD1. Germline V CDR1 and CDR2: SGHRS, YFSETQ. The CDR3 totals 14 residues. V was clipped by 0 bases and J by 3 bases; unmatched bases: 3. The CDR3 protein is CASSLVGTDYEQYF. CDR3 nucleotide sequence: TGCGCCAGCAGCTTGGTGGGGACAGACTACGAGCAGTACTTC.

The V call is TRBV5-1, the J call TRBJ2-3; D call uncertain. This CDR3 has 13 residues. Trimming cost V 6 bases and J 0 bases, with 8 bases left between them. Germline V gives CDR1 SGHRS, CDR2 YFSETQ. This CDR3 reads CASTFPSTDTQYF. CDR3 nucleotides: TGCGCCAGCACCTTTCCCAGCACAGATACGCAGTATTTT.

This chain uses TRBV28 with TRBJ2-2; a weak D match, TRBD2 (5 bases). V lost 5 bases, J lost 2 bases, and 9 bases lay in between. There are 14 residues in the CDR3. The germline gives CDR1 MDHEN, CDR2 SYDVKM. CDR3 residues: CASSRGFNTGELFF. The CDR3 DNA is TGTGCCAGCAGTCGGGGTTTTAACACCGGGGAGCTGTTTTTT.

This chain connects TRBV15 to TRBJ2-3; 7 bases align to TRBD2. This CDR3 region has 18 residues. The V gene end was trimmed by 6 bases and the J gene end by 2 bases; junction bases not matched to a gene: 17. The V gene's germline CDR1 is LNHNV and CDR2 YYDKDF (reference sequence). The CDR3 here is CATRIPRGGQIYTDTQYF. The CDR3 DNA reads TGTGCCACCAGGATTCCTAGGGGAGGGCAAATATACACAGATACGCAGTATTTT.

The chain joins TRBV5-1 to TRBJ2-3; 14 bases map to TRBD2. From germline, CDR1 is SGHRS and CDR2 YFSETQ. The V and J ends lost 4 bases and 4 bases, in that order; junction bases with no gene match: 5. This CDR3 has 16 residues. The CDR3 reads CASSVGTSGSADTQYF. The CDR3 nucleotides are TGCGCCAGCAGCGTCGGGACTAGCGGGAGTGCAGATACGCAGTATTTT.